The rows below give T cell receptor beta chains drawn from one sample of a study of human T cells and chemical hapten exposure. One entry per CDR3 protein results from TCRdb running MiXCR on the RACE reads. The repertoire consists of tens of thousands of distinct CDR3 sequences, with about 9.3% occurring once and the leading ten covering 13%. The sequencing used whole blood, collected in connection with sensitization to the hapten diphenylcyclopropenone (DPC). Receptor source: a woman in her 40s with alopecia areata. Some clones in this sample may be carry-over from other donors' samples. Both conserved end residues are part of each CDR3. D genes are given only for firm matches. Not every row has a clone size; where given, it reads once, few, many or a size class.

TRBV5-1	TRBJ2-5	TRBD2	15	many	TGCGCCAGCAGCTTACTAGCGGGGGGACAAGAGACCCAGTACTTC	CASSLLAGGQETQYF
TRBV15	TRBJ2-5	.	13	.	TGTGCCACCAGCAGTGGCCAGCAAGAGACCCAGTACTTC	CATSSGQQETQYF
TRBV7-6	TRBJ2-3	TRBD2	17	.	TGTGCCAGCAGCCTAAGGACTAGCGGGTACAGCACAGATACGCAGTATTTT	CASSLRTSGYSTDTQYF
TRBV6-1	TRBJ1-6	.	13	many	TGTGCCAGCATGAACAGCTATAATTCACCCCTCCACTTT	CASMNSYNSPLHF
TRBV29-1	TRBJ2-7	.	15	.	TGCAGCGTTGAACTTCTGGCAGGTCGGTCCTACGAGCAGTACTTC	CSVELLAGRSYEQYF
TRBV9	TRBJ1-1	.	13	.	TGTGCCAGCAGCGTAGCTCGCACAGGAGGTACTTTCTTT	CASSVARTGGTFF
TRBV14	TRBJ1-2	.	17	.	TGTGCCAGCAGCCAAGGGCGGACAGATCTAGCTAACTATGGCTACACCTTC	CASSQGRTDLANYGYTF
TRBV7-9	TRBJ2-5	.	11	many	TGTGCCAGCAGGTCAAAGGAGACCCAGTACTTC	CASRSKETQYF
TRBV18	TRBJ1-4	.	13	.	TGTGCCAGCTCACCGGAACGGGGTGAAAAACTGTTTTTT	CASSPERGEKLFF
TRBV12-3/TRBV12-4	TRBJ1-2	.	17	.	TGTGCCAGCAGTTTCCGGGCTCGGGGGGCGCGAAACTATGGCTACACCTTC	CASSFRARGARNYGYTF
TRBV20-1	TRBJ1-1	.	13	many	TGCAGTGCTAGGAGCCTGGGGGGAACTGAAGCTTTCTTT	CSARSLGGTEAFF
TRBV20-1	TRBJ1-3	TRBD1	14	many	TGCAGTGCTAGAGCAGGGGGGTCTGGAAACACCATATATTTT	CSARAGGSGNTIYF
TRBV10-3	TRBJ2-7	.	15	few	TGTGCCATCAGTGACCCGACGGGGGGCCCAAACGAGCAGTACTTC	CAISDPTGGPNEQYF
TRBV30	TRBJ2-2	.	14	many	TGTGCCTGGAGTGTCGGGACTGACACCGGGGAGCTGTTTTTT	CAWSVGTDTGELFF
TRBV7-2	TRBJ2-5	TRBD2	14	many	TGTGCCAGCATCCTGGGACTAGGCGTAGAGACCCAGTACTTC	CASILGLGVETQYF
TRBV6-2/TRBV6-3	TRBJ2-7	.	15	many	TGTGCCAGCAGTTACCGGCGGGGCTTAACCTACGAGCAGTACTTC	CASSYRRGLTYEQYF
TRBV30	TRBJ1-5	TRBD1	13	.	TGTGCCTGGAGGGGGACAGGAGGACAGCCCCAGCATTTT	CAWRGTGGQPQHF
TRBV5-1	TRBJ1-4	.	13	few	TGCGCCAGCAGCTTGAGGGCGGAGGAAAAACTGTTTTTT	CASSLRAEEKLFF
TRBV29-1	TRBJ1-2	.	12	many	TGCAGCGTTGACAGGGCGAGCCTTGGCTACACCTTC	CSVDRASLGYTF
TRBV7-9	TRBJ1-4	.	14	many	TGTGCCAGCAGCCGGGACAACCCAAATGAAAAACTGTTTTTT	CASSRDNPNEKLFF
TRBV5-6	TRBJ2-5	.	13	many	TGTGCCAGCAGCTTGGCTCCGAAAGAGACCCAGTACTTC	CASSLAPKETQYF
TRBV20-1	TRBJ1-1	.	11	many	TGCAGTGCTAGAGAATCCACTGAAGCTTTCTTT	CSARESTEAFF